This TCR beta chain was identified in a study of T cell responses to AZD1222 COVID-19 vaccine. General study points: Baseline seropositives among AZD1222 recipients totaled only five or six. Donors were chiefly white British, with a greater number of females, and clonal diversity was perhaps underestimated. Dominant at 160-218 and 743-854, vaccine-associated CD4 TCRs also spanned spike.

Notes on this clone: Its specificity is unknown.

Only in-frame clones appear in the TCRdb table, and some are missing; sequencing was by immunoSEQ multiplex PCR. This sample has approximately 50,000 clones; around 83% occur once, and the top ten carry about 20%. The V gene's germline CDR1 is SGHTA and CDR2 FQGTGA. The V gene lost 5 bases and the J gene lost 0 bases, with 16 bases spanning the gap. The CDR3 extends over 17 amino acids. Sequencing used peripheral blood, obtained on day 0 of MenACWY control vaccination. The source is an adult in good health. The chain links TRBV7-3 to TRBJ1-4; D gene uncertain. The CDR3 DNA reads TGTGCCAGCAGCGCTCCTGGGGTCCCTTCAACTAATGAAAAACTGTTTTTT. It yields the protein CASSAPGVPSTNEKLFF.